Listed below are T cell receptor beta chains from one sample, sequenced in a study of beta chain features in type 1 diabetes. Here immunoSEQ multiplex PCR was the method, and the copy in TCRdb shows in-frame clones only, minus some. The table records around 130,000 clones, less than 20% of them present only once. Material for sequencing was central memory CD4+ T cells from blood. These receptor sequences come from a man aged 30-40 years with type 1 diabetes. CDR3s include the opening cysteine and the closing phenylalanine or tryptophan. A D gene is named only where the DNA matches it firmly. A row's size may be missing; if present it is once, few, many or a size class.

v_call	d_call	j_call	clone_size	cdr3_aa	cdr3_nt
TRBV7-9	NA	TRBJ1-4	NA	CASSLRATNEKLFF	TGTGCCAGCAGCTTACGGGCAACTAATGAAAAACTGTTTTTT
TRBV5-4	NA	TRBJ2-3	few	CASSVPGDTQYF	TGTGCCAGCAGCGTGCCGGGAGATACGCAGTATTTT
TRBV18	NA	TRBJ2-1	NA	CASSPYANYNEQFF	TGTGCCAGCTCACCCTATGCCAACTACAATGAGCAGTTCTTC
TRBV5-1	NA	TRBJ2-3	NA	CASSLVGRVTDTQYF	TGCGCCAGCAGCTTGGTCGGCCGGGTAACAGATACGCAGTATTTT
TRBV4-2	NA	TRBJ2-2	NA	CASSQAALALNTGELFF	TGTGCCAGCAGCCAAGCCGCACTAGCCCTTAACACCGGGGAGCTGTTTTTT
TRBV4-3	TRBD2	TRBJ2-1	few	CASSQDRLAGVSSYNEQFF	TGCGCCAGCAGCCAAGATCGACTAGCGGGGGTTAGCTCCTACAATGAGCAGTTCTTC
TRBV30	NA	TRBJ2-5	many	CAWRNSVHLQETQYF	TGTGCCTGGAGGAACAGTGTCCACCTACAAGAGACCCAGTACTTC
TRBV11-2	NA	TRBJ1-2	NA	CASSLEQGFYGYTF	TGTGCCAGCAGCTTAGAACAGGGATTCTATGGCTACACCTTC
TRBV18	TRBD1	TRBJ2-3	few	CASSPDRVTDTQYF	TGTGCCAGCTCACCGGACAGGGTCACAGATACGCAGTATTTT
TRBV30	NA	TRBJ2-5	NA	CAWSGGGSLGETQYF	TGTGCCTGGAGTGGTGGCGGCAGTCTGGGAGAGACCCAGTACTTC
TRBV11-2	TRBD1	TRBJ2-7	NA	CASSPGQVGSYEQYF	TGTGCCAGCAGCCCGGGACAGGTGGGCTCCTACGAGCAGTACTTC
TRBV6-6	NA	TRBJ1-1	NA	CASSSPRGGRNTEAFF	TGTGCCAGCAGTTCCCCAAGGGGTGGTCGGAACACTGAAGCTTTCTTT
TRBV18	NA	TRBJ1-1	NA	CASSPGTVNTEAFF	TGTGCCAGCTCACCCGGGACGGTGAACACTGAAGCTTTCTTT
TRBV9	NA	TRBJ2-3	NA	CASSVGTGTDTQYF	TGTGCCAGCAGCGTGGGGACTGGCACAGATACGCAGTATTTT
TRBV28	TRBD1	TRBJ1-4	many	CASRSRAGGTNEKLFF	TGTGCCAGCAGGAGCCGAGCAGGGGGAACTAATGAAAAACTGTTTTTT
TRBV7-2	NA	TRBJ2-1	NA	CASSLRRGYNEQFF	TGTGCCAGCAGCTTAAGACGGGGCTACAATGAGCAGTTCTTC
TRBV19	TRBD1	TRBJ2-1	few	CASSQGRQNNEQFF	TGTGCCAGCTCACAGGGGAGACAGAACAATGAGCAGTTCTTC
TRBV7-2	NA	TRBJ2-7	NA	CASSLYSVRYF	TGTGCCAGCAGCTTATATAGCGTTCGGTACTTC
TRBV7-9	NA	TRBJ2-4	few	CASSSLAPHWDF	TGTGCCAGCAGTTCTCTAGCCCCCCATTGGGACTTC
TRBV9	TRBD1	TRBJ2-7	few	CASSAQGSSYEQYF	TGTGCCAGCAGCGCACAGGGGAGCTCCTACGAGCAGTACTTC
TRBV5-4	TRBD1	TRBJ1-6	NA	CASSWGQGESPLHF	TGTGCCAGCAGCTGGGGACAGGGCGAATCACCCCTCCACTTT
TRBV29-1	NA	TRBJ1-4	few	CSVVVGTGKLFF	TGCAGCGTTGTTGTTGGGACTGGAAAACTGTTTTTT
TRBV4-1	NA	TRBJ2-5	NA	CASSQDQVTQYF	TGCGCCAGCAGCCAAGATCAGGTGACCCAGTACTTC
TRBV18	NA	TRBJ2-2	many	CASSPRNTGELFF	TGTGCCAGCTCACCTAGGAACACCGGGGAGCTGTTTTTT
TRBV2	NA	TRBJ2-3	NA	CASSALDSTDTQYF	TGTGCCAGCAGTGCCCTGGACAGCACAGATACGCAGTATTTT
TRBV27	NA	TRBJ2-1	NA	CASSLWRGEQFF	TGTGCCAGCAGTTTATGGAGAGGGGAGCAGTTCTTC
TRBV4-1	NA	TRBJ2-1	NA	CASSQAIIAGQGNNEQFF	TGCGCCAGCAGCCAAGCAATTATAGCGGGACAGGGAAACAATGAGCAGTTCTTC
TRBV7-2	NA	TRBJ2-5	NA	CASSFGQFLGETQYF	TGTGCCAGCAGCTTCGGACAGTTCTTGGGGGAGACCCAGTACTTC
TRBV7-2	NA	TRBJ2-3	many	CASSLEGQRSTDTQYF	TGTGCCAGCAGCTTAGAGGGACAACGAAGCACAGATACGCAGTATTTT
TRBV18	TRBD1	TRBJ2-7	many	CASSPTGNYEQYF	TGTGCCAGCTCCCCGACAGGGAATTACGAGCAGTACTTC
TRBV29-1	NA	TRBJ1-2	few	CSALTSGAHGYTF	TGCAGCGCCCTGACCTCAGGGGCACATGGCTACACCTTC
TRBV30	NA	TRBJ1-3	NA	CAWTIQVLGGNTIYF	TGTGCCTGGACCATACAGGTCTTGGGTGGAAACACCATATATTTT
TRBV7-2	NA	TRBJ1-5	few	CASSPRQGNQPQHF	TGTGCCAGCAGTCCGAGACAGGGCAATCAGCCCCAGCATTTT
TRBV5-1	TRBD1	TRBJ1-2	NA	CASSQDRAYGYTF	TGCGCCAGCAGCCAAGACAGGGCCTATGGCTACACCTTC
TRBV7-2	NA	TRBJ2-4	many	CASSTGGAQDIQYF	TGTGCCAGCAGCACGGGGGGCGCTCAGGACATTCAGTACTTC
TRBV19	TRBD1	TRBJ1-2	few	CASSARDRGTSVYGYTF	TGTGCCAGTAGTGCCCGGGACAGGGGTACTTCCGTCTATGGCTACACCTTC
TRBV11-3	NA	TRBJ2-2	NA	CASSFGQLNTGELFF	TGTGCCAGCAGCTTTGGACAGCTGAACACCGGGGAGCTGTTTTTT
TRBV18	NA	TRBJ2-3	NA	CASSPSNRRWYF	TGTGCCAGCTCACCAAGTAACAGGCGATGGTATTTT
TRBV9	NA	TRBJ2-2	NA	CASSGGLTSINTGELFF	TGTGCCAGCAGCGGAGGACTCACTTCTATAAACACCGGGGAGCTGTTTTTT
TRBV6-5	NA	TRBJ2-7	few	CASSPGIGRSEQYF	TGTGCCAGCAGTCCCGGTATCGGGCGCAGCGAGCAGTACTTC
TRBV29-1	TRBD1	TRBJ2-7	NA	CSVEGTGVEQYF	TGCAGCGTTGAAGGGACAGGGGTCGAGCAGTACTTC
TRBV29-1	NA	TRBJ1-2	few	CSVELWGNYGYTF	TGCAGCGTTGAATTATGGGGAAACTATGGCTACACCTTC
TRBV7-2	TRBD1	TRBJ2-7	NA	CATQDRYYEQYF	TGTGCCACCCAGGACAGGTACTACGAGCAGTACTTC
TRBV18	NA	TRBJ2-2	NA	CASSPDSLGNTGELFF	TGTGCCAGCTCACCAGACAGCCTGGGGAACACCGGGGAGCTGTTTTTT
TRBV4-3	NA	TRBJ2-7	few	CASSQDFDRDYEQYF	TGCGCCAGCAGCCAAGATTTTGACAGAGACTACGAGCAGTACTTC
TRBV2	NA	TRBJ2-3	NA	CASSEDNTDTQYF	TGTGCCAGCAGTGAAGATAACACAGATACGCAGTATTTT
TRBV18	NA	TRBJ1-1	few	CASSADSGRTEAFF	TGTGCCAGCTCAGCTGATTCAGGGCGCACTGAAGCTTTCTTT
TRBV5-4	NA	TRBJ1-2	NA	CASSSKTESYGYTF	TGTGCCAGCAGCAGTAAAACAGAGTCCTATGGCTACACCTTC
TRBV10-3	NA	TRBJ2-7	many	CAISESRQGYEQYF	TGTGCCATCAGTGAGTCTAGGCAGGGTTACGAGCAGTACTTC
TRBV7-2	NA	TRBJ2-3	NA	CASSLEGRGVDTQYF	TGTGCCAGCAGCTTAGAGGGTCGAGGGGTAGATACGCAGTATTTT
TRBV6-5	NA	TRBJ2-3	many	CASSYEARRADTQYF	TGTGCCAGCAGTTACGAGGCCAGGAGGGCAGATACGCAGTATTTT
TRBV7-2	TRBD2	TRBJ2-5	few	CASSFLLTSGVYF	TGTGCCAGCAGCTTCCTTTTGACTAGCGGGGTTTACTTC